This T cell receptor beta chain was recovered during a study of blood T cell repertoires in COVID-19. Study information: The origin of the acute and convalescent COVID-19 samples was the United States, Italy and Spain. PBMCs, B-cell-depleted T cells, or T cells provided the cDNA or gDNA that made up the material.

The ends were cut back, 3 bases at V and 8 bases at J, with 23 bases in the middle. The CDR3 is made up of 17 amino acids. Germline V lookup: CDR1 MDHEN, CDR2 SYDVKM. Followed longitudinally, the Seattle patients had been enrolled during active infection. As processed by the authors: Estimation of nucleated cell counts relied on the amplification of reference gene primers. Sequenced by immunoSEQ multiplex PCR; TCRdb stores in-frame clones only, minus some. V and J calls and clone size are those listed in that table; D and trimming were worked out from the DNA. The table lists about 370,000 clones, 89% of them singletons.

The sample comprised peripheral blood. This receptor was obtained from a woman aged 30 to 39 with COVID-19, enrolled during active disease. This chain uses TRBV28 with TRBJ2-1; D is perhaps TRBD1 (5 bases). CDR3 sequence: CASSFPPQGRENYEQFF. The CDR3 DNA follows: TGTGCCAGCAGTTTTCCCCCCCAGGGCAGGGAAAACTATGAGCAGTTCTTC.